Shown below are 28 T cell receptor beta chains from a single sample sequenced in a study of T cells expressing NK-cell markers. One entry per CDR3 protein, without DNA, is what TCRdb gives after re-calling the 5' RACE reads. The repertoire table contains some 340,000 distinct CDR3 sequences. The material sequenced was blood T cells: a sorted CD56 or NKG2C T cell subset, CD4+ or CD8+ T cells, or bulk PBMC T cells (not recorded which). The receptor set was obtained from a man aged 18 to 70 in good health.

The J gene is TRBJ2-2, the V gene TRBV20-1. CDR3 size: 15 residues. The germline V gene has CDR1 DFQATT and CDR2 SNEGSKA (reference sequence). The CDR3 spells CSAPPWAGNTGELFF.

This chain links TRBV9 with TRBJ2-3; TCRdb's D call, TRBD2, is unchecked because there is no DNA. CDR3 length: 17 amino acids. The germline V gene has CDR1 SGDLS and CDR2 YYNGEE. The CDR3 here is CASSLTEGRGSTDTQYF. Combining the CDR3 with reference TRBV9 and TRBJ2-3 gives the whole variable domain DSGVTQTPKHLITATGQRVTLRCSPRSGDLSVYWYQQSLDQGLQFLIQYYNGEERAKGNILERFSAQQFPDLHSELNLSSLELGDSALYFCASSLTEGRGSTDTQYFGPGTRLTVL.

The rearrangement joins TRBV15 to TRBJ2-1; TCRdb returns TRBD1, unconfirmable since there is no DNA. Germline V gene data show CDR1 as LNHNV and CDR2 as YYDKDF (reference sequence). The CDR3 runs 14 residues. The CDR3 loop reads CATSRLGSHNEQFF. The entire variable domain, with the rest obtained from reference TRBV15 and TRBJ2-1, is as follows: DAMVIQNPRYQVTQFGKPVTLSCSQTLNHNVMYWYQQKSSQAPKLLFHYYDKDFNNEADTPDNFQSRRPNTSFCFLDIRSPGLGDTAMYLCATSRLGSHNEQFFGPGTRLTVL.

The CDR3 sequence is CASSRYEKLFF. The chain couples TRBV3-1 to TRBJ1-4. This CDR3 contains 11 residues. The germline V gene encodes CDR1 LGHDT and CDR2 YNNKEL (reference sequence).

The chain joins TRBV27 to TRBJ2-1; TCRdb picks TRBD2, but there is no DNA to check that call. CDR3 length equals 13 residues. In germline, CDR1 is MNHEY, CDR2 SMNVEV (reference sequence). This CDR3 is CASRWTSSNEQFF.

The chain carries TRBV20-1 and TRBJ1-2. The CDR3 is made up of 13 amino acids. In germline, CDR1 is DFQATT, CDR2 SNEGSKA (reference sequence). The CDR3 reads CSARAPGLKTYTF.

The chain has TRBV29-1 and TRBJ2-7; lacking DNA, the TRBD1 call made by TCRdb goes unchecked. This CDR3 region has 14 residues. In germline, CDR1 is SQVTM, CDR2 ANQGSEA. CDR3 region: CSVQPGQGQYEQYF.

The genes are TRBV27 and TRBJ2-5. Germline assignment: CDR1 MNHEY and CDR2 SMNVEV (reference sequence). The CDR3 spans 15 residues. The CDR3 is CASSPYHRVQETQYF.

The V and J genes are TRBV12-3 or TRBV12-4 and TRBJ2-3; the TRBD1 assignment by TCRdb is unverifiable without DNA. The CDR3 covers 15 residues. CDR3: CASSLVGGSTDTQYF.

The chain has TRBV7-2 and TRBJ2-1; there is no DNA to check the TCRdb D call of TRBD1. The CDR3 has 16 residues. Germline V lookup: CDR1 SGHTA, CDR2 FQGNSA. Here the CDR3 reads CASSLARDRGRNEQFF.

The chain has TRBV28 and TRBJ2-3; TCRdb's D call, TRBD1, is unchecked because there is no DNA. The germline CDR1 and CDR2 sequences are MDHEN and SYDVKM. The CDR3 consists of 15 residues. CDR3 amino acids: CASGGQEFLSDTQYF.

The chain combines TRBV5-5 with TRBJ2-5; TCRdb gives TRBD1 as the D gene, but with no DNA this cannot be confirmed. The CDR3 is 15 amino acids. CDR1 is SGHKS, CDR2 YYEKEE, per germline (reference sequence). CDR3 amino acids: CASSLPPGGSETQYF.

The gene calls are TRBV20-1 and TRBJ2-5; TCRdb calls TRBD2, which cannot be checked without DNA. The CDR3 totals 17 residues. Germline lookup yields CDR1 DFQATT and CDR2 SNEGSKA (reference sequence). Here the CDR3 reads CSARDSTSGFLGETQYF.

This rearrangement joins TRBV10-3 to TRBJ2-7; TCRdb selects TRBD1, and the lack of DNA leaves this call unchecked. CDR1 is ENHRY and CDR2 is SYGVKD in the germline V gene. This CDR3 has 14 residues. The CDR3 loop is CAIRQTGDAYEQYF.

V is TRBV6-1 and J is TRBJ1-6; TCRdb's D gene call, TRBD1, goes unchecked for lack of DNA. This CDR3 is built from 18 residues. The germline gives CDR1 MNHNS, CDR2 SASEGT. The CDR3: CASSAFPQGREKNSPLHF.

The CDR3 here is CATRRTSEETQYF. The genes are TRBV19 and TRBJ2-5; the TCRdb D gene call, TRBD2, has no DNA to confirm it. In germline, CDR1 is LNHDA, CDR2 SQIVND (reference sequence). The CDR3 spans 13 residues.

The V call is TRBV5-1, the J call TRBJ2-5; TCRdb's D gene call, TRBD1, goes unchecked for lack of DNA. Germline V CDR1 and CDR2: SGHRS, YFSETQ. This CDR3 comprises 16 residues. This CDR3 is CASSLSQRGSQETQYF.

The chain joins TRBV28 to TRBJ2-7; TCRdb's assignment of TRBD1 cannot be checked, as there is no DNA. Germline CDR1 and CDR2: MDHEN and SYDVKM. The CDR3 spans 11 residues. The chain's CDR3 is CASSSDRQQYF.

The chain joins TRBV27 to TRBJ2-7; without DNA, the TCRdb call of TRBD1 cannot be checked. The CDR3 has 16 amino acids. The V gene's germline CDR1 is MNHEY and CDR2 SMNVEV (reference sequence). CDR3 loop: CASSLKWDTRTYEQYF.

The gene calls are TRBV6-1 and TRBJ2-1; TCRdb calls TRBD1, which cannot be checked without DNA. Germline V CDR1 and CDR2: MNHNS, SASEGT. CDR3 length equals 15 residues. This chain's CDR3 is CASRGAGAGDNEQFF.

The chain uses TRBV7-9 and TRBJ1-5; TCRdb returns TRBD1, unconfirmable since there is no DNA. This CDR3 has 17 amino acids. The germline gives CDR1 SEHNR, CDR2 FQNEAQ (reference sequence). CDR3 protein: CASSLGDITYSNQPQHF.

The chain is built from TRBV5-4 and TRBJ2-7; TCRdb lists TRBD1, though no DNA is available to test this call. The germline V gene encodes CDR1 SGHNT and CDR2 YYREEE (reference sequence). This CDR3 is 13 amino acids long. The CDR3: CASSVYGTYEQYF.

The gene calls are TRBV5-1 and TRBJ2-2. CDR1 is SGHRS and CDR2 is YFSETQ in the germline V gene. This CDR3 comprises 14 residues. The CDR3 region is CASSLGPQSGELFF.

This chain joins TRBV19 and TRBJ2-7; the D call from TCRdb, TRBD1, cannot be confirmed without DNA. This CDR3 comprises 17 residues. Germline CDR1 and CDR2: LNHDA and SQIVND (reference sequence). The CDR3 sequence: CASSPAGTGGVSYEQYF.

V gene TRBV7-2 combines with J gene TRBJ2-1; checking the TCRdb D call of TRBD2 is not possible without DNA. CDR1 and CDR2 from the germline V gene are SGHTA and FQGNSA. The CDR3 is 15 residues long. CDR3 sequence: CASSYEGGGAYEQFF.

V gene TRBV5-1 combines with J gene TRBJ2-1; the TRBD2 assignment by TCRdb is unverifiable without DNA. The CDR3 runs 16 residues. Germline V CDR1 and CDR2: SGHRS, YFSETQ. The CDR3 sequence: CASSESGESSYNEQFF.

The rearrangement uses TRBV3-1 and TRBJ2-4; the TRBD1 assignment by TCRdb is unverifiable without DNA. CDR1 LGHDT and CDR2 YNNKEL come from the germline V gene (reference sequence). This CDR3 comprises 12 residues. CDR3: CASSITGDIQYF.

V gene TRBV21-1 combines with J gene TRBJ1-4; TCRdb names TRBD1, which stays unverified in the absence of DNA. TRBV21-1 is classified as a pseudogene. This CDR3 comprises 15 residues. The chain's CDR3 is CASSSQEEVNEKLFF.